This T cell receptor (beta chain) was documented in a study of tumour-infiltrating T cells in Burkitt lymphoma. Study-wide background: Survival, overall and progression-free, tracked with productive clonality.

Here immunoSEQ multiplex PCR was the method, and the copy in TCRdb shows in-frame clones only, minus some. The sample carries 4,000 to 5,000 clones, more than 20% recorded once. This clone came up a few times. Between the trimmed V and J ends, which lost 1 base and 5 bases, there was a span of 5 bases. The CDR3 is made up of 11 amino acids. Germline V lookup: CDR1 DFQATT, CDR2 SNEGSKA (reference sequence). The receptor was derived from a human donor with diffuse large B-cell lymphoma. The sequenced sample was tumor tissue. The chain uses TRBV20-1 and TRBJ2-5, with D hard to call. The CDR3 protein is CSARVFETQYF. CDR3 in DNA: TGCAGTGCTAGAGTTTTCGAGACCCAGTACTTC.